What follows are 11 T cell receptor beta chains derived from one specimen sequenced in a study of shared clonotypes between healthy human individuals. The naive CD8 fraction comprised CD45RO-negative cells positively selected for CCR7 and excluded terminally differentiated effector memory CD45RA+ cells. Using immunoSEQ multiplex PCR, the repertoire was profiled, and TCRdb retains in-frame clones only, with some absent. The table records about 2 million clones, around 96% of them present only once. The sample was naive CD8+ T cells sorted from blood. These receptors came from a young man in good health.

This chain links TRBV7-2 with TRBJ2-7; TRBD2 might be the D (6 bases). The V end was cut by 5 bases, the J end by 7 bases, with 18 bases between. This CDR3 spans 14 amino acids. Germline V lookup: CDR1 SGHTA, CDR2 FQGNSA. In DNA form, the CDR3 reads TGTGCCAGCAGCCTGGGGTGGGAGGCCGGTGAGCAGTACTTC. This sequence encodes CASSLGWEAGEQYF. The full variable domain, with the rest looked up from reference TRBV7-2 and TRBJ2-7, is GAGVSQSPSNKVTEKGKDVELRCDPISGHTALYWYRQSLGQGLEFLIYFQGNSAPDKSGLPSDRFSAERTGGSVSTLTIQRTQQEDSAVYLCASSLGWEAGEQYFGPGTRLTVT.

Comment on this clone: Within the sample, other DNA sequences also encode this same CDR3. The gene calls are TRBV9 and TRBJ2-7; perhaps TRBD1 as D (5 bases). V lost 3 bases to trimming and J lost 4 bases, with 11 bases between them. The CDR3 sequence is 13 residues long. The germline CDR1 and CDR2 sequences are SGDLS and YYNGEE. CDR3 nucleotides: TGTGCCAGCAGCGAAGGGGATGGGTACGAGCAGTACTTC. This gives the protein CASSEGDGYEQYF.

In regard to this clone: Distinct nucleotide sequences in the sample also encode this CDR3. The J gene is TRBJ1-1, the V gene TRBV11-2; D not resolved. CDR1 SGHAT and CDR2 FQNNGV come from the germline V gene. With 6 bases removed from V and 2 bases from J, the gap between germline ends came to 10 bases. The CDR3 loop spans 13 amino acids. The CDR3 here is CASSRTGNTEAFF. The CDR3 DNA is TGTGCCAGCAGTCGTACGGGAAACACTGAAGCTTTCTTT.

The chain links TRBV27 to TRBJ2-7, with D unresolved. The CDR3 is made up of 14 amino acids. Germline V gene sequence: CDR1 MNHEY, CDR2 SMNVEV (reference sequence). V was clipped by 6 bases and J by 2 bases, with 14 bases between them. CDR3 sequence: CASRPSGWTYEQYF. The CDR3 nucleotides are TGTGCCAGCAGACCCTCAGGCTGGACCTACGAGCAGTACTTC.

V is TRBV28 and J is TRBJ2-7, with D tentatively TRBD2 (5 bases). Germline assignment: CDR1 MDHEN and CDR2 SYDVKM. V was shortened by 7 bases and J by 1 base, with 14 bases between the two germline ends. This CDR3 has 14 amino acids. The CDR3 nucleotides read TGTGCCAGCACCCCCCTCGGGGAGTCCTACGAGCAGTACTTC. Residues: CASTPLGESYEQYF.

CDR3 in amino acids: CASKLPEGETQYF. CDR3 in DNA: TGTGCCAGCAAACTCCCCGAGGGGGAGACCCAGTACTTC. V usage is TRBV6-1 and J usage is TRBJ2-5, with D perhaps matching TRBD1 or TRBD2 (5 bases each). V shed 7 bases and J shed 5 bases, with 14 bases lying between them. The CDR3 covers 13 residues. CDR1 is MNHNS and CDR2 is SASEGT in the germline V gene.

The chain uses TRBV4-1 and TRBJ2-7, with 7 bases fitting TRBD2. Germline loops: CDR1 MGHRA, CDR2 YSYEKL. The CDR3 spans 14 residues. V trimming: 3 bases; J trimming: 5 bases; junction bases outside the gene matches: 7. This chain's CDR3 is CASSQREGFHEQYF. DNA of the CDR3: TGCGCCAGCAGCCAGAGGGAGGGTTTCCACGAGCAGTACTTC.

V is TRBV6-1 and J is TRBJ1-4, with D perhaps TRBD1 (5 bases). V was trimmed by 1 base and J by 8 bases, leaving 8 bases between them. This CDR3 is 13 amino acids long. Looked up from germline, CDR1 is MNHNS and CDR2 is SASEGT. CDR3 in DNA: TGTGCCAGCAGTGAAGATTGGGGCGAAAAACTGTTTTTT. Amino acids: CASSEDWGEKLFF.

The V and J genes are TRBV5-4 and TRBJ1-6; weak D call: TRBD1 (6 bases). The CDR3 is made up of 16 amino acids. Germline V CDR1 and CDR2: SGHNT, YYREEE (reference sequence). Trimming removed 0 bases from V and 10 bases from J, with 17 bases in between. The CDR3 sequence: CASSLDAGVVGSPLHF. Here the CDR3 DNA reads TGTGCCAGCAGCTTGGATGCAGGGGTGGTAGGATCACCCCTCCACTTT.

The chain employs TRBV5-6 and TRBJ2-3; 10 nucleotides match TRBD2. The CDR3 is 16 amino acids. The V and J ends lost 0 bases and 9 bases, in that order; junction bases with no gene match: 10. CDR1 and CDR2 (germline): SGHDT, YYEEEE. The CDR3 region is CASSLELAGAKGTQYF. The CDR3 DNA reads TGTGCCAGCAGCTTGGAGCTAGCGGGGGCAAAAGGGACGCAGTATTTT.

The chain carries TRBV29-1 and TRBJ2-7, with D possibly matching TRBD2 (6 bases). Per germline, CDR1 SQVTM and CDR2 ANQGSEA. This CDR3 is built from 13 residues. Trimming removed 6 bases at V and 1 base at J, with 13 bases between. This chain's CDR3 is CSVRSGLSYEQYF. The CDR3 coding sequence is TGCAGCGTACGCTCGGGACTTTCCTACGAGCAGTACTTC.